This is a list of T cell receptor beta chains from one sample in a study of blood T cells in healthy people across ages. TCRdb re-called the 5' RACE reads with MiXCR, one entry per CDR3 protein. Of 1,800,000 or so distinct CDR3 sequences detected, roughly 43% appear once; the ten largest clones hold 23%. Material: blood. The origin of the receptors is a human donor in good health. CDR3s include the opening cysteine and the closing phenylalanine or tryptophan. Each record gives: J gene, V gene, D gene, clone size, CDR3 length, CDR3 protein, CDR3 DNA. D genes are given only for firm matches. The size of a clone is reported for some rows only, either as once, few or many, or as a class for expanded clones.

J gene: TRBJ2-7; V gene: TRBV12-3/TRBV12-4; D gene: NA; clone size: few; CDR3 length: 14; CDR3 protein: CASSLTVQGYEQYF; CDR3 DNA: TGTGCCAGCAGTTTAACGGTGCAAGGGTACGAGCAGTACTTC
J gene: TRBJ2-5; V gene: TRBV5-1; D gene: TRBD2; clone size: NA; CDR3 length: 20; CDR3 protein: CASRYPIGTSGKGRPETQYF; CDR3 DNA: TGCGCCAGCAGATATCCCATCGGGACTAGCGGTAAAGGAAGGCCAGAGACCCAGTACTTC
J gene: TRBJ2-1; V gene: TRBV29-1; D gene: NA; clone size: NA; CDR3 length: 11; CDR3 protein: CSAQWDNEQFF; CDR3 DNA: TGCAGCGCTCAATGGGACAATGAGCAGTTCTTC
J gene: TRBJ1-2; V gene: TRBV5-1; D gene: NA; clone size: few; CDR3 length: 16; CDR3 protein: CASSFGDPDPSYGYTF; CDR3 DNA: TGCGCCAGCAGCTTCGGAGATCCGGACCCCTCCTATGGCTACACCTTC
J gene: TRBJ1-4; V gene: TRBV10-3; D gene: NA; clone size: NA; CDR3 length: 10; CDR3 protein: CASGEEKLFF; CDR3 DNA: TGTGCCTCAGGGGAGGAAAAACTGTTTTTT
J gene: TRBJ1-5; V gene: TRBV19; D gene: NA; clone size: NA; CDR3 length: 15; CDR3 protein: CASSIVGQSNQPQHF; CDR3 DNA: TGTGCCAGTAGTATAGTTGGGCAGAGCAATCAGCCCCAGCATTTT
J gene: TRBJ1-1; V gene: TRBV14; D gene: NA; clone size: NA; CDR3 length: 16; CDR3 protein: CASSQDWYGLRTEAFF; CDR3 DNA: TGTGCCAGCAGCCAAGATTGGTACGGACTTCGGACTGAAGCTTTCTTT
J gene: TRBJ2-5; V gene: TRBV7-6; D gene: NA; clone size: NA; CDR3 length: 15; CDR3 protein: CASSSNGGFYETQYF; CDR3 DNA: TGTGCCAGCAGCTCAAATGGGGGCTTTTATGAGACCCAGTACTTC
J gene: TRBJ1-2; V gene: TRBV20-1; D gene: NA; clone size: NA; CDR3 length: 14; CDR3 protein: CSALRIEAVYGYTF; CDR3 DNA: TGCAGTGCGCTCAGAATCGAGGCCGTCTATGGCTACACCTTC
J gene: TRBJ1-4; V gene: TRBV6-6; D gene: NA; clone size: NA; CDR3 length: 14; CDR3 protein: CASSLDGTNEKLFF; CDR3 DNA: TGTGCCAGCAGCCTCGACGGAACAAATGAAAAACTGTTTTTT
J gene: TRBJ2-3; V gene: TRBV7-2; D gene: NA; clone size: few; CDR3 length: 15; CDR3 protein: CASSPGPYTEDTQYF; CDR3 DNA: TGTGCCAGCAGTCCGGGCCCCTACACCGAAGATACGCAGTATTTT
J gene: TRBJ2-1; V gene: TRBV9; D gene: NA; clone size: NA; CDR3 length: 16; CDR3 protein: CASSAHRVSENNEQFF; CDR3 DNA: TGTGCCAGCAGCGCGCACAGGGTTTCGGAGAACAATGAGCAGTTCTTC
J gene: TRBJ1-5; V gene: TRBV15; D gene: NA; clone size: NA; CDR3 length: 15; CDR3 protein: CATSRDISDNQPQHF; CDR3 DNA: TGTGCCACCAGCAGAGACATCAGTGATAATCAGCCCCAGCATTTT
J gene: TRBJ1-2; V gene: TRBV25-1; D gene: TRBD1; clone size: NA; CDR3 length: 13; CDR3 protein: CASSEHRGRGYTF; CDR3 DNA: TGTGCCAGCAGTGAACACAGGGGGCGCGGCTACACCTTC
J gene: TRBJ2-7; V gene: TRBV20-1; D gene: NA; clone size: few; CDR3 length: 10; CDR3 protein: CSAQRGVVYF; CDR3 DNA: TGCAGTGCTCAACGGGGCGTCGTGTACTTC
J gene: TRBJ2-7; V gene: TRBV5-5; D gene: NA; clone size: few; CDR3 length: 13; CDR3 protein: CASRLGDPYEQYF; CDR3 DNA: TGTGCCAGCAGGTTGGGCGACCCCTACGAGCAGTACTTC
J gene: TRBJ1-1; V gene: TRBV7-2; D gene: NA; clone size: NA; CDR3 length: 16; CDR3 protein: CASSSNGAGANTEAFF; CDR3 DNA: TGTGCCAGCAGCTCAAATGGGGCAGGGGCGAACACTGAAGCTTTCTTT
J gene: TRBJ2-5; V gene: TRBV19; D gene: NA; clone size: NA; CDR3 length: 13; CDR3 protein: CASRATNQETQYF; CDR3 DNA: TGTGCCTCTAGGGCCACCAACCAAGAGACCCAGTACTTC
J gene: TRBJ1-4; V gene: TRBV29-1; D gene: NA; clone size: NA; CDR3 length: 12; CDR3 protein: CSGGSTNEKLFF; CDR3 DNA: TGCAGCGGCGGAAGTACTAATGAAAAACTGTTTTTT